These 20 T cell receptor beta chains share one sample of origin, sequenced in a study of cytomegalovirus exposure and HLA in healthy donors. This PCR relied on a set of 60 Vbeta primers and 13 Jbeta primers. This table comes from immunoSEQ multiplex PCR, and its TCRdb copy is limited to in-frame clones, with some not included. The table includes over 100,000 clones, approximately 70% detected once. Sequencing used PBMCs. All receptors derive from a man between 18 and 29 years old in good health and CMV-seronegative.

The genes are TRBV28 and TRBJ1-2; D not resolved. CDR3 length: 14 residues. Germline loops: CDR1 MDHEN, CDR2 SYDVKM. Trimming shortened V by 6 bases and J by 0 bases, and 11 bases separated the two germline ends. The CDR3 nucleotides read TGTGCCAGCAGGACTGGATTAGCTAACTATGGCTACACCTTC. Its translation: CASRTGLANYGYTF.

This clone was seen a few times. The V gene is TRBV4-1, the J gene TRBJ2-3; possibly TRBD2 for D (5 bases). Trimming cost V 3 bases and J 6 bases, with 16 bases left between them. CDR1 and CDR2 (germline): MGHRA, YSYEKL. This CDR3 spans 15 amino acids. DNA of the CDR3: TGCGCCAGCAGCCACGCCCCACTAGTCCCGGATACGCAGTATTTT. It yields the protein CASSHAPLVPDTQYF.

The chain employs TRBV5-4 and TRBJ2-3; 8 bases fit TRBD1. This CDR3 has 17 amino acids. Germline loops: CDR1 SGHNT, CDR2 YYREEE (reference sequence). With 4 bases clipped from V and 3 bases from J, the junction kept 13 bases outside the gene matches. CDR3 amino acids: CASSPTTGALPTDTQYF. The CDR3 DNA reads as TGTGCCAGCAGCCCGACGACAGGGGCGCTCCCTACAGATACGCAGTATTTT.

The rearrangement uses TRBV14 and TRBJ1-2, with D possibly TRBD1 on 5 matching bases. Germline CDR1 and CDR2: SGHDN and FVKESK. CDR3 size: 13 residues. Trimming cost V 4 bases and J 6 bases, with 12 bases left between them. The CDR3 DNA is TGTGCCAGCAGCCCGGGGGAGAGCAATGGCTACACCTTC. It specifies CASSPGESNGYTF.

The J gene is TRBJ1-4, the V gene TRBV15; D is unresolved. The V gene lost 4 bases and the J gene lost 8 bases, with 8 bases spanning the gap. Germline loops: CDR1 LNHNV, CDR2 YYDKDF (reference sequence). The CDR3 runs to 12 residues. The CDR3 DNA sequence: TGTGCCACCAGCATAAGTGAGGAAAAACTGTTTTTT. This sequence encodes CATSISEEKLFF.

CDR3: CASSYGDRLNTEAFF. CDR3 bases: TGTGCCAGCAGTTATGGGGACAGGTTGAACACTGAAGCTTTCTTT. The chain couples TRBV6-6 to TRBJ1-1, with 8 bases that match TRBD1. Germline V lookup: CDR1 MNHNY, CDR2 SVGAGI (reference sequence). V shed 3 bases and J 0 bases; nucleotides not matched to a gene: 3. This CDR3 is 15 amino acids long.

The chain uses TRBV6-6 and TRBJ1-2, with 8 bases identical to TRBD1. J lost 1 base, V lost 5 bases, and 6 bases had no gene match. The germline V gene has CDR1 MNHNY and CDR2 SVGAGI (reference sequence). The CDR3 is 15 amino acids. CDR3 region: CASSDDRGGNYGYTF. CDR3 bases: TGTGCCAGCAGTGACGACAGGGGAGGTAACTATGGCTACACCTTC.

Judged by abundance, this clone is medium-sized. The chain is built from TRBV6-7 and TRBJ1-4, with 9 bases matching TRBD1. TRBV6-7 is labeled an ORF, and its function is uncertain. The junction had 5 bases not matched to a gene; V was cut back by 6 bases and J by 6 bases. This CDR3 spans 14 amino acids. DNA of the CDR3: TGTGCCAGCAGACCGGGACAGGGTGATGAAAAACTGTTTTTT. Protein: CASRPGQGDEKLFF.

This chain uses TRBV6-5 with TRBJ1-1, with D hard to call. The CDR3 is 14 residues long. Trimming stripped 4 bases from V and 1 base from J, with 10 bases between. CDR1 is MNHEY, CDR2 SVGAGI, per germline. The CDR3 reads CASSWRAGNTEAFF. CDR3 nucleotides: TGTGCCAGCAGTTGGAGGGCGGGGAACACTGAAGCTTTCTTT.

This clone is a singleton in its sample. The V and J genes are TRBV2 and TRBJ2-2, with 8 bases matching TRBD1. CDR1 and CDR2 from the germline V gene are SNHLY and FYNNEI. The CDR3 runs 15 residues. J lost 4 bases, V lost 7 bases, and 8 bases had no gene match. CDR3 nucleotide sequence: TGTGCCAGCACCCGGGACAGGATGACCACCGGGGAGCTGTTTTTT. Its translation is CASTRDRMTTGELFF.

This rearrangement joins TRBV5-7 to TRBJ2-7; maybe TRBD2 (6 bases). TRBV5-7 is an ORF, and what it does is uncertain. V was clipped by 2 bases and J by 2 bases, with 14 bases between them. The CDR3 sequence is 15 residues long. This CDR3 reads CASSFEGGMTYEQYF. The DNA for the CDR3 is TGTGCCAGCAGCTTCGAGGGAGGCATGACCTACGAGCAGTACTTC.

The chain links TRBV11-2 to TRBJ2-2, with 12 nucleotides matching TRBD2. Germline-derived CDR1 and CDR2 are SGHAT and FQNNGV. There are 17 residues in the CDR3. V shed 5 bases, J shed 5 bases, and the junction held 9 bases outside the gene matches. The CDR3 DNA reads TGTGCCAGCAGCCAGACTAGCGGGGGCCTCAGGACCGGGGAGCTGTTTTTT. Amino acids: CASSQTSGGLRTGELFF.

V gene TRBV18 combines with J gene TRBJ1-2; D remains ambiguous. This CDR3 has 15 residues. Trimming cost V 3 bases and J 0 bases, with 11 bases left between them. Germline assignment: CDR1 KGHSH and CDR2 LQKENI. CDR3 in DNA: TGTGCCAGCTCACCGAGAGGAGGAGCTAACTATGGCTACACCTTC. This translates into CASSPRGGANYGYTF.

This chain connects TRBV28 to TRBJ2-5; TRBD1 might be the D (6 bases). The CDR3 is 14 residues long. Germline CDR1 is MDHEN and CDR2 is SYDVKM. The ends were cut back, 7 bases at V and 5 bases at J, with 17 bases in the middle. DNA of the CDR3: TGTGCCAGCACTCAACCTGACAGGCGGGAGACCCAGTACTTC. It encodes CASTQPDRRETQYF.

This sequence joins TRBV2 and TRBJ2-1; D might be TRBD1 (6 bases). This CDR3 contains 17 residues. With 7 bases removed from V and 9 bases from J, the gap between germline ends came to 28 bases. CDR1 is SNHLY and CDR2 is FYNNEI in the germline V gene. The chain's CDR3 is CASNILTGTSLRGEQFF. DNA of the CDR3: TGTGCCAGCAACATCTTAACCGGGACATCATTAAGGGGTGAGCAGTTCTTC.

The genes are TRBV2 and TRBJ2-3; D unresolved. This CDR3 comprises 12 residues. The germline V gene encodes CDR1 SNHLY and CDR2 FYNNEI. Trimming took 6 bases from V and 6 from J, leaving 10 bases between them. The chain's CDR3 is CASRLESDTQYF. As DNA, the CDR3 is TGTGCCAGCAGGCTAGAGTCGGATACGCAGTATTTT.

The J gene is TRBJ1-2, the V gene TRBV9; D uncertain. Germline CDR1 reads SGDLS; CDR2 reads YYNGEE. The CDR3 consists of 14 residues. Trimming removed 0 bases from V and 2 bases from J, with 8 bases in between. CDR3 sequence (DNA): TGTGCCAGCAGCGTAGCTCAGGTGAACTATGGCTACACCTTC. The encoded protein is CASSVAQVNYGYTF. The full variable domain, its missing parts supplied by reference TRBV9 and TRBJ1-2, is DSGVTQTPKHLITATGQRVTLRCSPRSGDLSVYWYQQSLDQGLQFLIQYYNGEERAKGNILERFSAQQFPDLHSELNLSSLELGDSALYFCASSVAQVNYGYTFGSGTRLTVV.

In DNA form, the CDR3 reads TGTGCCAGTAGTATAGGCGGGAGGGCAGATACGCAGTATTTT. Translation gives CASSIGGRADTQYF. This chain joins TRBV19 and TRBJ2-3; 9 bases are shared with TRBD2. CDR3 length: 14 residues. V shed 1 base, J shed 4 bases, and the junction held 0 bases outside the gene matches. Germline assignment: CDR1 LNHDA and CDR2 SQIVND (reference sequence).

J is TRBJ1-2 and V is TRBV30; no clear D gene. This CDR3 contains 11 residues. Trimming left V 3 bases short and J 3 bases short, with 5 bases between. The germline V gene has CDR1 GTSNPN and CDR2 SVGIG (reference sequence). This CDR3 is CAWREDYGYTF. For the CDR3, the DNA is TGTGCCTGGAGGGAGGACTATGGCTACACCTTC.

This clone was seen a handful of times. The genes are TRBV7-2 and TRBJ1-2; TRBD1 is a possible D gene (6 bases). V was shortened by 4 bases and J by 5 bases, with 14 bases between the two germline ends. Germline CDR1 is SGHTA and CDR2 is FQGNSA. The length of the CDR3 is 14 residues. In nucleotides, the CDR3 is TGTGCCAGCAGCTGGGTTTTGGGGGCTTATGGCTACACCTTC. It yields the protein CASSWVLGAYGYTF.